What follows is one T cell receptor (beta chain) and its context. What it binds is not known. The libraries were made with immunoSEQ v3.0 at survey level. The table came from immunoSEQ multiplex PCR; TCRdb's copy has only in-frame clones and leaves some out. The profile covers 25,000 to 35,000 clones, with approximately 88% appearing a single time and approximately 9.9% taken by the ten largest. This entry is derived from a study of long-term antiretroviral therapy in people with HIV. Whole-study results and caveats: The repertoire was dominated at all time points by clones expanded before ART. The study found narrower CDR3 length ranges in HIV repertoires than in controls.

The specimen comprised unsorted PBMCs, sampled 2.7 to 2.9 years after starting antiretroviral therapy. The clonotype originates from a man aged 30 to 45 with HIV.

This chain's CDR3 is CASSLSGTGRYEKLFF. Here the CDR3 DNA reads TGTGCCAGCAGTTTATCTGGGACAGGGCGATACGAAAAACTGTTTTTT. The J gene is TRBJ1-4, the V gene TRBV27; TRBD1 agrees at 9 bases. The CDR3 spans 16 residues. The germline gives CDR1 MNHEY, CDR2 SMNVEV (reference sequence). The V and J ends lost 0 bases and 8 bases, in that order; junction bases with no gene match: 7.